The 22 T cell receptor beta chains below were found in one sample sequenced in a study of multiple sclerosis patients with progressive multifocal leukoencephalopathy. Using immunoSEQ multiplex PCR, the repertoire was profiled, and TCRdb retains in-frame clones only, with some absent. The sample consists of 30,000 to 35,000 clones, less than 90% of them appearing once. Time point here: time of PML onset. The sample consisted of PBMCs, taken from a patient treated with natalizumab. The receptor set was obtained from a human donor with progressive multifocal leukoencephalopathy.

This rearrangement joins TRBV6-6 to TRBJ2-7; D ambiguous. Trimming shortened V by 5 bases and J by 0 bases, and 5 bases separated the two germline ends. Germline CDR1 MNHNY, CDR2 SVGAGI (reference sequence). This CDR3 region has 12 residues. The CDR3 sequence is CASSASSYEQYF. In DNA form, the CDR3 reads TGTGCCAGCAGTGCGAGCTCCTACGAGCAGTACTTC.

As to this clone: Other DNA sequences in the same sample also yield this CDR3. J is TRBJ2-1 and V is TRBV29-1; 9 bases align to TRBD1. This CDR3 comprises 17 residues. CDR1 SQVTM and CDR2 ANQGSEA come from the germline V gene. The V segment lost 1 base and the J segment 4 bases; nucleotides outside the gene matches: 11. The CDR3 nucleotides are TGCAGCGTTGAAGGAGAGACAGGGGGGTCGAAGTACAATGAGCAGTTCTTC. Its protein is CSVEGETGGSKYNEQFF.

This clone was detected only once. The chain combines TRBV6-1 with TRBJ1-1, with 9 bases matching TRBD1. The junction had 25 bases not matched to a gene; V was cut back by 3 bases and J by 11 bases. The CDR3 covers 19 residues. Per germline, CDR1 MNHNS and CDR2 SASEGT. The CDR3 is CASSDRDRAPLLRGAWAFF. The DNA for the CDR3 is TGTGCCAGCAGTGACCGGGACAGGGCTCCTTTACTCAGGGGGGCATGGGCTTTCTTT.

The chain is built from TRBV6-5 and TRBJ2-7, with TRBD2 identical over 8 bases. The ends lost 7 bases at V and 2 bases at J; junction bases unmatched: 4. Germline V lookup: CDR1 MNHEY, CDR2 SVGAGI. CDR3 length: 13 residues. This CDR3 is CASTRAGAYEQYF. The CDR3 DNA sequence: TGTGCCAGCACCCGAGCGGGAGCCTACGAGCAGTACTTC.

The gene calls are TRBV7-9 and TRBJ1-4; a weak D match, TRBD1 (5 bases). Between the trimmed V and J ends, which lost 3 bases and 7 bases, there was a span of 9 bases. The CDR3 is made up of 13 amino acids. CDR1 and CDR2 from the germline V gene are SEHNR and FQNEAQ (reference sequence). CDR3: CASSLRGIEKLFF. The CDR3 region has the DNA TGTGCCAGCAGCTTGCGGGGGATTGAAAAACTGTTTTTT.

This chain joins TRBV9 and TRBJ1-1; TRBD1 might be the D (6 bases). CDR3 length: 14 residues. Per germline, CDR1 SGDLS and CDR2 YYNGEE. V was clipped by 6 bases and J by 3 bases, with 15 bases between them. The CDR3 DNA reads TGTGCCAGCACCAATATTACAGGGTACACTGAAGCTTTCTTT. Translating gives CASTNITGYTEAFF.

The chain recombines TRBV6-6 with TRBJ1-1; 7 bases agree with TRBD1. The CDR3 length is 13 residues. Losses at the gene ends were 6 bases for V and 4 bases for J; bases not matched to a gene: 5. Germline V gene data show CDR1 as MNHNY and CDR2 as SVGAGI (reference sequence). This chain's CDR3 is CASSPQGTTEAFF. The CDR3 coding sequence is TGTGCCAGCAGCCCACAGGGGACCACTGAAGCTTTCTTT.

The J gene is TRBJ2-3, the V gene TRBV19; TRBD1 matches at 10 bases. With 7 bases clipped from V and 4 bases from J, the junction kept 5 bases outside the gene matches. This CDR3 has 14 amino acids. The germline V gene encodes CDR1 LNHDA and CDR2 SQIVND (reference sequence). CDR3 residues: CASTSGTGADTQYF. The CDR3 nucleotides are TGTGCCAGTACCTCCGGGACAGGGGCAGATACGCAGTATTTT.

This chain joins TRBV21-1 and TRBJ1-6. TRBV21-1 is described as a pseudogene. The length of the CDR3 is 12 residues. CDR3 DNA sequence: TGTGCCAGCAGCAAAGGGGTCTCACCCCTCCACTTT. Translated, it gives CASSKGVSPLHF.

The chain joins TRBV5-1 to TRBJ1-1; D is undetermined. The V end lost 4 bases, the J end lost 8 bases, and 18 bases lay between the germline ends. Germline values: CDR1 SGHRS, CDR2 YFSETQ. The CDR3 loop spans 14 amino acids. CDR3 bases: TGCGCCAGCAGCCCCCGCCTTGGCGACTTCGAAGCTTTCTTT. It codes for CASSPRLGDFEAFF.

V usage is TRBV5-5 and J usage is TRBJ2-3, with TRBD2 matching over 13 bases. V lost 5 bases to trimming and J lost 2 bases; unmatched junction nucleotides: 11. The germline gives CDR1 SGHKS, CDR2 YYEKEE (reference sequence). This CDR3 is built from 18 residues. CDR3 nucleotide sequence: TGTGCCAGCAGGCCCGGGACTAGCGGGATCCAAATCACAGATACGCAGTATTTT. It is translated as CASRPGTSGIQITDTQYF.

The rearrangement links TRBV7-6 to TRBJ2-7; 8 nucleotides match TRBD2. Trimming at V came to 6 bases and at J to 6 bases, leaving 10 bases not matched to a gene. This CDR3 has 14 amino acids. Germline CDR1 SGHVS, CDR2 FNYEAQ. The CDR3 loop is CASSSSGTSGEQYF. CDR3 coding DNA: TGTGCCAGCAGTTCATCGGGAACTAGCGGCGAGCAGTACTTC.

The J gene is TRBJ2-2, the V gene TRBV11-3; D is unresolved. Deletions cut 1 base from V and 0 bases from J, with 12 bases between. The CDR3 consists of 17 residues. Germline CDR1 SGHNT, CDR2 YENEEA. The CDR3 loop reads CASSLGGALSNTGELFF. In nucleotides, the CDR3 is TGTGCCAGCAGCTTAGGTGGTGCCCTCTCGAACACCGGGGAGCTGTTTTTT.

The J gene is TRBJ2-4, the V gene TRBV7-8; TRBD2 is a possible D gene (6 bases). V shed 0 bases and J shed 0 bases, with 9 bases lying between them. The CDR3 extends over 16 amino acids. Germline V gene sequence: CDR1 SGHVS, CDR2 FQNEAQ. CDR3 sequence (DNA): TGTGCCAGCAGCTTAGCCGGGGGTCTAGCCAAAAACATTCAGTACTTC. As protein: CASSLAGGLAKNIQYF.

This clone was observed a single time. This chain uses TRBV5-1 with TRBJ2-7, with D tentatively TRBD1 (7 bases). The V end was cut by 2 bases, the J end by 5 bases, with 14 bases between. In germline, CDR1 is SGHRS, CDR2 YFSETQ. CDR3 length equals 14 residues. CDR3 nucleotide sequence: TGCGCCAGCAGCTTAAGACAGGGAGGCGACGAGCAGTACTTC. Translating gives CASSLRQGGDEQYF.

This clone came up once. The CDR3 sequence: CASRGGTGRAQPQHF. CDR3 DNA sequence: TGTGCCAGCCGCGGGGGGACGGGGCGGGCACAGCCCCAGCATTTT. The chain couples TRBV28 to TRBJ1-5, with a tentative D call TRBD1 (5 bases). The CDR3 consists of 15 residues. The V end lost 8 bases, the J end lost 7 bases, and 21 bases lay between the germline ends. Germline V gene lookup returns CDR1 MDHEN and CDR2 SYDVKM.

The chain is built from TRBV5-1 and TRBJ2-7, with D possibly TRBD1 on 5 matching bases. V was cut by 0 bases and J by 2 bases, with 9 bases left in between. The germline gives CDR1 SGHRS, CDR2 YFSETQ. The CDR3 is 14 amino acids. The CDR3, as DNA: TGCGCCAGCAGCTTGGGGCAGGGCCCCTACGAGCAGTACTTC. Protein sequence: CASSLGQGPYEQYF.

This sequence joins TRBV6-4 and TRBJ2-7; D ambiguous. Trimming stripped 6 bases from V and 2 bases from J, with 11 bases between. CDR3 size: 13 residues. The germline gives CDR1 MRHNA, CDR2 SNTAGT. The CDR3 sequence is CASRSRIPYEQYF. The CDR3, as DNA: TGTGCCAGCAGGTCTAGAATTCCCTACGAGCAGTACTTC.

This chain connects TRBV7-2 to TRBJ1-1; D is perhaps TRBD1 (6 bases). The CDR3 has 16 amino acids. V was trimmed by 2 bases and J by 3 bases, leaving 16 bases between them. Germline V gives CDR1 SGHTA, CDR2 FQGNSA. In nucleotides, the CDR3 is TGTGCCAGCAGCTTAAAGGGCAGGGGCGGCCACACTGAAGCTTTCTTT. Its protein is CASSLKGRGGHTEAFF.

The CDR3 region has the DNA TGTGCCAGCCGCGCCCATGGAGGCGGGAGAGGGTACGAGCAGTACTTC. This codes for CASRAHGGGRGYEQYF. This rearrangement joins TRBV27 to TRBJ2-5; 7 positions agree with TRBD2. Near its end, the DNA agrees better with TRBJ2-7, so the J call may be wrong. Germline CDR1 MNHEY, CDR2 SMNVEV (reference sequence). The CDR3 totals 16 residues.

The CDR3 region is CASSHGLAGVTGELFF. CDR3 sequence (DNA): TGCGCCAGCAGTCATGGACTAGCGGGAGTGACCGGGGAGCTGTTTTTT. V usage is TRBV4-1 and J usage is TRBJ2-2; 13 nucleotides line up with TRBD2. The V and J ends lost 6 bases and 5 bases, in that order; junction bases with no gene match: 6. The CDR3 contains 16 residues. The germline V gene encodes CDR1 MGHRA and CDR2 YSYEKL.

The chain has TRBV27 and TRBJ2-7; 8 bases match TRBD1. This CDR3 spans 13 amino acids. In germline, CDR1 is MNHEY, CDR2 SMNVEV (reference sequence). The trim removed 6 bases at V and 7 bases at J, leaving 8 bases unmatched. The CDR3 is CASSPVQGDEQYF. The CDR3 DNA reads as TGTGCCAGCAGCCCCGTACAGGGGGATGAGCAGTACTTC.